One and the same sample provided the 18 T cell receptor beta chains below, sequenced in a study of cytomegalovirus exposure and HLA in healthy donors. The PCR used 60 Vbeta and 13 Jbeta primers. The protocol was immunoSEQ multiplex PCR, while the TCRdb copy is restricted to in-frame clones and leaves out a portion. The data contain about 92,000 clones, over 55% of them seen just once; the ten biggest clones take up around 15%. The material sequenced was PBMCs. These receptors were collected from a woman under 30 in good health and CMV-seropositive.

In DNA form, the CDR3 reads TGTGCCAGCAGCCAAGATCGGTCCTATGGCTACACCTTC. This translates into CASSQDRSYGYTF. This rearrangement joins TRBV14 to TRBJ1-2, with D unclear. The CDR3 contains 13 residues. The V end lost 0 bases, the J end lost 4 bases, and 6 bases lay between the germline ends. Germline lookup yields CDR1 SGHDN and CDR2 FVKESK.

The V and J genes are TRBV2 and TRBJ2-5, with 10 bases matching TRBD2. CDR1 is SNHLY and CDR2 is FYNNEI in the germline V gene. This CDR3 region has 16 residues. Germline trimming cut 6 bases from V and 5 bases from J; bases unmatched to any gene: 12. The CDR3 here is CASRGGTSEHFETQYF. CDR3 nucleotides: TGTGCCAGCAGGGGCGGGACTAGCGAACATTTTGAGACCCAGTACTTC.

This CDR3 is CATSRGERIYNEQFF. The DNA for the CDR3 is TGTGCCACCAGCAGAGGGGAGCGGATCTACAATGAGCAGTTCTTC. V gene TRBV15 combines with J gene TRBJ2-1, with a possible D match to TRBD2 (5 bases). V was cut by 1 base and J by 3 bases, with 10 bases left in between. This CDR3 has 15 amino acids. The germline V gene encodes CDR1 LNHNV and CDR2 YYDKDF (reference sequence). The whole variable domain, filled in from reference TRBV15 and TRBJ2-1, reads DAMVIQNPRYQVTQFGKPVTLSCSQTLNHNVMYWYQQKSSQAPKLLFHYYDKDFNNEADTPDNFQSRRPNTSFCFLDIRSPGLGDTAMYLCATSRGERIYNEQFFGPGTRLTVL.

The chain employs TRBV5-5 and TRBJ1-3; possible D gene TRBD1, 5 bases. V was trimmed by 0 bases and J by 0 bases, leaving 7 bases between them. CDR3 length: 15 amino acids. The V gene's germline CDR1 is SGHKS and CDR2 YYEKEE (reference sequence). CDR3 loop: CASSLARVSGNTIYF. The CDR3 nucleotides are TGTGCCAGCAGCTTGGCCAGGGTCTCTGGAAACACCATATATTTT.

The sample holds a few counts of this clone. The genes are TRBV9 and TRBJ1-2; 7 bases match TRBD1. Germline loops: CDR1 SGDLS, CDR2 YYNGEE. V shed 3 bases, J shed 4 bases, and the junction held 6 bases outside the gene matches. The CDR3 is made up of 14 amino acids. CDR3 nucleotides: TGTGCCAGCAGCGGGCGAGGGGGCGGCTATGGCTACACCTTC. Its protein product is CASSGRGGGYGYTF.

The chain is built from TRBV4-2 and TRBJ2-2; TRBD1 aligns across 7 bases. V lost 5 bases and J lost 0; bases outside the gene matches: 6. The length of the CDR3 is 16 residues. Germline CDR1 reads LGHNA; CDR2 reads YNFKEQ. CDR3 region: CASSGMGTANTGELFF. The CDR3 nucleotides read TGTGCCAGCAGCGGGATGGGGACAGCGAACACCGGGGAGCTGTTTTTT.

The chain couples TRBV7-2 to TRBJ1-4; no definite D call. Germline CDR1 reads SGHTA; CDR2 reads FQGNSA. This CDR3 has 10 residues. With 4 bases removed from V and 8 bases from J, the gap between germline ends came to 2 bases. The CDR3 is CASSSEKLFF. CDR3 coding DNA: TGTGCCAGCAGCTCGGAAAAACTGTTTTTT.

This CDR3 is CASSLFPGRQGATNYGYTF. Written as DNA, the CDR3 is TGTGCCAGCAGTTTATTCCCGGGGAGACAGGGGGCGACTAACTATGGCTACACCTTC. The chain couples TRBV28 to TRBJ1-2; 10 bases align to TRBD1. Per the germline V gene, CDR1 is MDHEN and CDR2 is SYDVKM. This CDR3 contains 19 residues. Trimming at V came to 1 base and at J to 0 bases, leaving 11 bases not matched to a gene.

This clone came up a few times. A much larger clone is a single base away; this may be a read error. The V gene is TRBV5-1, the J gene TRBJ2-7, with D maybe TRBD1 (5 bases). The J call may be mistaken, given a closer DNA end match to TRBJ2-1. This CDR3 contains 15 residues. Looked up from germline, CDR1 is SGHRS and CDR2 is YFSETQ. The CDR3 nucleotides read TGCGCCAGCAGCTTGGGGCAGGGCGAGCACAGTGAGCAGTTCTTC. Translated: CASSLGQGEHSEQFF.

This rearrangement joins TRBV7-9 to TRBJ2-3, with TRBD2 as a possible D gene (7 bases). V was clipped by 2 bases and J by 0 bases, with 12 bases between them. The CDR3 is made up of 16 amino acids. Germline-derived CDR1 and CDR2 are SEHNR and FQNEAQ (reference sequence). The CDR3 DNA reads TGTGCCAGCAGCTTATTGGGGGGGCCTAGCACAGATACGCAGTATTTT. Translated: CASSLLGGPSTDTQYF.

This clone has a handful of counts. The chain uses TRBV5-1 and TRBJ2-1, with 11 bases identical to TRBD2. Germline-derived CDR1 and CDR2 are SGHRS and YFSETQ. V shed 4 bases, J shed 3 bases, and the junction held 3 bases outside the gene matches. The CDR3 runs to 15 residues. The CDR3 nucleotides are TGCGCCAGCAGCCCGGGACTAGCGGTCTACAATGAGCAGTTCTTC. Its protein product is CASSPGLAVYNEQFF.

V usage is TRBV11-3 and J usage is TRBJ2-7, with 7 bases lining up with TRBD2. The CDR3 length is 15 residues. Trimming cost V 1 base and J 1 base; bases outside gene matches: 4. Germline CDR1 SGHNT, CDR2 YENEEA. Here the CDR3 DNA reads TGTGCCAGCAGCTTAGGCGGGGGAGCTTCCTACGAGCAGTACTTC. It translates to CASSLGGGASYEQYF.

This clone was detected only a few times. The CDR3 sequence: CASSFGLLGVSGNTIYF. The CDR3 coding sequence is TGTGCCAGCAGTTTCGGTCTCTTGGGAGTCTCTGGAAACACCATATATTTT. The gene calls are TRBV28 and TRBJ1-3; D unresolved. Between the trimmed V and J ends, which lost 3 bases and 0 bases, there was a span of 15 bases. The CDR3 loop spans 17 amino acids. Germline V gene sequence: CDR1 MDHEN, CDR2 SYDVKM.

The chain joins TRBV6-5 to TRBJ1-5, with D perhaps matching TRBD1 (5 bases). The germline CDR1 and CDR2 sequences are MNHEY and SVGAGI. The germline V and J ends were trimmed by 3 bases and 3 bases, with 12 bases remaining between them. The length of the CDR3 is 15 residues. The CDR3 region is CASSYGGGHNQPQHF. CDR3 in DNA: TGTGCCAGCAGTTATGGGGGAGGTCACAATCAGCCCCAGCATTTT.

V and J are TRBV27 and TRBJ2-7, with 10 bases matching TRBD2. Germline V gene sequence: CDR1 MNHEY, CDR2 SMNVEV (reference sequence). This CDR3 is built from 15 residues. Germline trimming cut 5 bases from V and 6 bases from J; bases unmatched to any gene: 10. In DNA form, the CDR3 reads TGTGCCAGCAGTCCATATAGCGGGAGGTTTGGCGAGCAGTACTTC. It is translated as CASSPYSGRFGEQYF.

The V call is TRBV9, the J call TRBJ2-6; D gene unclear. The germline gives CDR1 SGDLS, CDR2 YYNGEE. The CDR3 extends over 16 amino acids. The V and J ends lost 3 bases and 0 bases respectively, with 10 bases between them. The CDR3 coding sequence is TGTGCCAGCAGCGGTTCACAGAACTCTGGGGCCAACGTCCTGACTTTC. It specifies CASSGSQNSGANVLTF.

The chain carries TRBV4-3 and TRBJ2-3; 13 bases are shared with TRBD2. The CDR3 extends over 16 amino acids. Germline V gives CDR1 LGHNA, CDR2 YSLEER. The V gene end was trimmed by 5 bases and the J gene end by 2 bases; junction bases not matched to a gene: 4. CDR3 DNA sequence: TGCGCCAGCAGCTCTACTAGCGGGGGGGTCACAGATACGCAGTATTTT. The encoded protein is CASSSTSGGVTDTQYF.

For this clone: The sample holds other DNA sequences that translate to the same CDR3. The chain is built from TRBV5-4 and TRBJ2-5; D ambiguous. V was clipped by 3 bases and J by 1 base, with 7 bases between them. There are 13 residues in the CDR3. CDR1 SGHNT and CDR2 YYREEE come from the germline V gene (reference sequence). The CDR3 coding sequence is TGTGCCAGCAGCTCTGGAGTCCAAGAGACCCAGTACTTC. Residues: CASSSGVQETQYF.